The clone carrying this T cell receptor (beta chain) occurred many times. Its antigen is not known. This record belongs to a study of T cells after yellow fever vaccination. Across the whole study: Low-cell-number fractions were prepared with SMART-Seq v4 Ultra Low Input.

The CDR3 contains 15 residues. V trimming: 6 bases; J trimming: 6 bases; junction bases outside the gene matches: 11. Germline CDR1 reads SGDLS; CDR2 reads YYNGEE. Whole-study results and caveats: A weaker but faster secondary response was observed, peaking on day 5 versus 15. The booster saw the reappearance of most primary-vaccination clones (about 95% CD4, 88% CD8).

The study made its TCR cDNA through 5'RACE template switching. That step introduced a universal primer site along with UMIs. TCRdb processed the 5' RACE reads anew with MiXCR; each CDR3 protein has one entry. The sample has about 320,000 distinct CDR3 sequences; approximately 4.5% are singletons. The material was PBMCs, obtained 15 days after the yellow fever booster vaccination. The V gene is TRBV9, the J gene TRBJ2-1; 8 nucleotides agree with TRBD2. The clonotype was recovered from a young man who received the YFV17D yellow fever vaccine. The CDR3: CASTLGGDLTNEQFF. In nucleotides, the CDR3 is TGTGCCAGCACCCTCGGGGGGGACTTAACCAATGAGCAGTTCTTC.